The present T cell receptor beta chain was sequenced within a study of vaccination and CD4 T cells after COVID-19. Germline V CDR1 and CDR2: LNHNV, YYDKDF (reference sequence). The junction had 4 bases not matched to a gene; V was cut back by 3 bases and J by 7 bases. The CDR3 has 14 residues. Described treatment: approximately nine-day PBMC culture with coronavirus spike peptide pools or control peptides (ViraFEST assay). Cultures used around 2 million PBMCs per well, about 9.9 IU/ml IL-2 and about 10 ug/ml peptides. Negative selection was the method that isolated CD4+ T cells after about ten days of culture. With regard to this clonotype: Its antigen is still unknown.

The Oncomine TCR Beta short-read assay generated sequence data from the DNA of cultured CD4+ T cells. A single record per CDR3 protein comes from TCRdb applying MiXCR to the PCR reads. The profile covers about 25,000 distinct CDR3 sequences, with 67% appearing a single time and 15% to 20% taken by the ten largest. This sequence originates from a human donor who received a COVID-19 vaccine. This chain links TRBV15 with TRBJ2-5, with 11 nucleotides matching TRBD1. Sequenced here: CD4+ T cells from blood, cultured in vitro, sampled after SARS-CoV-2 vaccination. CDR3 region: CATSRDRGQLTQYF. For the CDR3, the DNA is TGTGCCACCAGCAGGGACAGGGGGCAGCTGACCCAGTACTTC.